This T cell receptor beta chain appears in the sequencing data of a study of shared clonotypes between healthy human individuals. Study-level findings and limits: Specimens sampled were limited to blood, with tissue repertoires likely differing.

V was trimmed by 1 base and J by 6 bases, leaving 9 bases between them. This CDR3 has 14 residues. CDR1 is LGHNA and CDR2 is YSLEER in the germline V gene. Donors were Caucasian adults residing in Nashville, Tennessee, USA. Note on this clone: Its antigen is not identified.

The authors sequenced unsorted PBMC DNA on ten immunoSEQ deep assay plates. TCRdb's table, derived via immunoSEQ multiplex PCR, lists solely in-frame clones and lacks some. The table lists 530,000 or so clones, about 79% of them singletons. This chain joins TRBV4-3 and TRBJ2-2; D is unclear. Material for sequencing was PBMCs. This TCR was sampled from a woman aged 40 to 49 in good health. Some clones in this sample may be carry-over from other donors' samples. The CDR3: CASSQAHWAGELFF. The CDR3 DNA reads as TGCGCCAGCAGCCAAGCCCATTGGGCCGGGGAGCTGTTTTTT.